The 22 T cell receptor beta chains below were found in one sample sequenced in a study of beta chain features in type 1 diabetes. Of the isolated RNA, all was reverse transcribed, and so the sequenced material was expressed TCRB transcripts. Repertoires were generated with immunoSEQ multiplex PCR, while TCRdb's copy carries only in-frame clones and drops some. The sample yields more than 150,000 clones, approximately 10% seen once. The sample consisted of central memory CD4+ T cells from blood. The receptors stem from a young man in good health.

The chain combines TRBV5-1 with TRBJ2-5, with D tentatively TRBD1 or TRBD2 (5 bases each). Germline V lookup: CDR1 SGHRS, CDR2 YFSETQ. CDR3 length: 20 amino acids. V was clipped by 0 bases and J by 0 bases, with 24 bases between them. CDR3 nucleotide sequence: TGCGCCAGCAGCTTGGAGCCCGGGACCGGCCATTGGGGGTACCAAGAGACCCAGTACTTC. Translation: CASSLEPGTGHWGYQETQYF.

The CDR3 bases are TGTGCCAGCAGCGTTCAGGGGAATGAGCAGTTCTTC. Amino acids: CASSVQGNEQFF. This chain joins TRBV9 and TRBJ2-1, with a possible D match to TRBD1 (6 bases). Trimming cost V 2 bases and J 7 bases, with 7 bases left between them. The CDR3 covers 12 residues. Germline-derived CDR1 and CDR2 are SGDLS and YYNGEE.

Only a few counts were recorded for this clone. The CDR3 reads CASSSRDRDYF. The CDR3 nucleotides are TGTGCCAGCAGCTCCCGGGACAGGGATTACTTC. The chain carries TRBV7-2 and TRBJ2-5; 9 nucleotides line up with TRBD1. CDR1 SGHTA and CDR2 FQGNSA come from the germline V gene. The junction had 5 bases not matched to a gene; V was cut back by 4 bases and J by 14 bases. The CDR3 has 11 amino acids.

J is TRBJ1-2 and V is TRBV5-1; D call uncertain. The germline V and J ends were trimmed by 0 bases and 2 bases, with 8 bases remaining between them. This CDR3 region has 14 residues. CDR1 is SGHRS, CDR2 YFSETQ, per germline. CDR3 sequence reads: CASSLALSNYGYTF. As DNA, the CDR3 is TGCGCCAGCAGCTTGGCCCTCAGCAACTATGGCTACACCTTC.

This clone was detected only a few times. V and J are TRBV30 and TRBJ1-5; D might be TRBD1 (6 bases). The ends were cut back, 8 bases at V and 6 bases at J, with 14 bases in the middle. The CDR3 runs to 12 residues. From germline, CDR1 is GTSNPN and CDR2 SVGIG (reference sequence). CDR3 DNA sequence: TGTGCCGTGGGGGGGGGCGGTCAGCCCCAGCATTTT. It codes for CAVGGGGQPQHF.

This clone occurred a few times. The V and J genes are TRBV10-3 and TRBJ2-3; D remains ambiguous. There are 12 residues in the CDR3. Trimming removed 6 bases at V and 4 bases at J, with 8 bases between. The germline V gene has CDR1 ENHRY and CDR2 SYGVKD. CDR3 sequence (DNA): TGTGCCATCAGGGTAACTGCAGATACGCAGTATTTT. Translated, it gives CAIRVTADTQYF.

This chain links TRBV2 with TRBJ1-6; D unresolved. This CDR3 spans 12 amino acids. Germline V gene sequence: CDR1 SNHLY, CDR2 FYNNEI. Trimming shortened V by 4 bases and J by 7 bases, and 5 bases separated the two germline ends. The DNA of the CDR3 is TGTGCCAGCAGTGGAGGGAATTCACCCCTCCACTTT. Protein: CASSGGNSPLHF.

The CDR3, as DNA: TGTGCCAGCAGCGTAGCTGCCTGGGACCGAGGAGAGACCCAGTACTTC. Translating gives CASSVAAWDRGETQYF. The J gene is TRBJ2-5, the V gene TRBV9; TRBD1 or TRBD2 may be the D gene (5 bases each). The germline CDR1 and CDR2 sequences are SGDLS and YYNGEE. The CDR3 has 16 amino acids. The V end was cut by 0 bases, the J end by 4 bases, with 16 bases between.

This clone appeared a few times. The gene calls are TRBV6-1 and TRBJ2-5; TRBD1 agrees at 7 bases. Looked up from germline, CDR1 is MNHNS and CDR2 is SASEGT. After removal of 6 bases from V and 5 bases from J, the junction contained 6 bases not matched to a gene. The CDR3 is made up of 13 amino acids. The CDR3 DNA follows: TGTGCCAGCAGAAACAGGGGCCACGAGACCCAGTACTTC. This translates into CASRNRGHETQYF.

This chain connects TRBV25-1 to TRBJ1-4; a possible D gene is TRBD1 (6 bases). This CDR3 spans 17 amino acids. Germline V gene sequence: CDR1 MGHDK, CDR2 SYGVNS. V lost 5 bases and J 0 bases, leaving 16 bases between the germline ends. This chain's CDR3 is CASSPQGRGTTNEKLFF. CDR3 DNA sequence: TGTGCCAGCAGTCCACAGGGACGGGGCACAACTAATGAAAAACTGTTTTTT.

The V gene is TRBV30, the J gene TRBJ2-6, with D unclear. The V end lost 4 bases, the J end lost 1 base, and 5 bases lay between the germline ends. The CDR3 runs to 13 residues. Germline CDR1 is GTSNPN and CDR2 is SVGIG (reference sequence). CDR3 in amino acids: CAWMVSGANVLTF. The DNA for the CDR3 is TGTGCCTGGATGGTTTCTGGGGCCAACGTCCTGACTTTC.

The J gene is TRBJ1-1, the V gene TRBV29-1; D uncertain. This CDR3 comprises 11 residues. Germline V gene lookup returns CDR1 SQVTM and CDR2 ANQGSEA. The ends were cut back, 5 bases at V and 5 bases at J, with 9 bases in the middle. Written as DNA, the CDR3 is TGCAGCGTTAGCGGTATTACTGAAGCTTTCTTT. Encoded protein: CSVSGITEAFF. The entire variable domain, with the rest obtained from reference TRBV29-1 and TRBJ1-1, is as follows: SAVISQKPSRDICQRGTSLTIQCQVDSQVTMMFWYRQQPGQSLTLIATANQGSEATYESGFVIDKFPISRPNLTFSTLTVSNMSPEDSSIYLCSVSGITEAFFGQGTRLTVV.

This clone was detected only a few times. The rearrangement links TRBV7-6 to TRBJ2-3, with 10 bases lining up with TRBD2. After removal of 3 bases from V and 4 bases from J, the junction contained 7 bases not matched to a gene. CDR1 and CDR2 (germline): SGHVS, FNYEAQ. The CDR3 length is 16 residues. CDR3 coding DNA: TGTGCCAGCAGCTTTTCTAGCGGGAGTAGGCCAGATACGCAGTATTTT. Its translation: CASSFSSGSRPDTQYF.

This clone was seen a few times. The V call is TRBV7-8, the J call TRBJ1-5, with TRBD1 as a possible D gene (5 bases). V gave up 5 bases and J gave up 5 bases, with 16 bases separating them. The germline CDR1 and CDR2 sequences are SGHVS and FQNEAQ. The CDR3 runs 15 residues. CDR3 loop: CASSLSRGIDQPQHF. CDR3 bases: TGTGCCAGCAGCCTAAGTAGGGGCATCGATCAGCCCCAGCATTTT.

A single count supports this clone. V gene TRBV2 combines with J gene TRBJ1-2; D gene unclear. The CDR3 contains 13 residues. Deletions cut 6 bases from V and 3 bases from J, with 11 bases between. The germline V gene has CDR1 SNHLY and CDR2 FYNNEI. CDR3: CASRGFGHYGYTF. Written as DNA, the CDR3 is TGTGCCAGCAGGGGGTTTGGACACTATGGCTACACCTTC.

In its sample, this clone was seen a few times. This chain uses TRBV29-1 with TRBJ1-2, with 9 bases that match TRBD1. CDR1 and CDR2 (germline): SQVTM, ANQGSEA. V gave up 1 base and J gave up 6 bases; unmatched junction bases: 6. The CDR3 length is 14 residues. As DNA, the CDR3 is TGCAGCGTTGAAGCCAGGACAGGGGCCAATGGCTACACCTTC. It codes for CSVEARTGANGYTF.

The sample holds a few counts of this clone. The chain combines TRBV7-2 with TRBJ1-3, with D hard to call. Per the germline V gene, CDR1 is SGHTA and CDR2 is FQGNSA. V lost 0 bases, J lost 0 bases, and 6 bases lay in between. This CDR3 region has 15 residues. The CDR3 nucleotides read TGTGCCAGCAGCTTAGCGGCGATCTCTGGAAACACCATATATTTT. Its translation is CASSLAAISGNTIYF.

The chain employs TRBV5-1 and TRBJ2-1, with 7 bases fitting TRBD2. J lost 6 bases, V lost 6 bases, and 9 bases had no gene match. Germline loops: CDR1 SGHRS, CDR2 YFSETQ. The CDR3 totals 14 residues. As DNA, the CDR3 is TGCGCCAGCACGACCGGGGAGGGTGTCAATGAGCAGTTCTTC. Translated: CASTTGEGVNEQFF.

The rearrangement uses TRBV7-9 and TRBJ1-6; 7 bases fit TRBD1. The CDR3 consists of 15 residues. Germline V gene data show CDR1 as SEHNR and CDR2 as FQNEAQ (reference sequence). With 6 bases clipped from V and 10 bases from J, the junction kept 12 bases outside the gene matches. The CDR3 here is CASRDPRQGGSPLHF. The CDR3 nucleotides read TGTGCCAGCAGGGATCCCCGACAGGGAGGCTCACCCCTCCACTTT.

In its sample, this clone was seen a few times. V and J are TRBV7-8 and TRBJ2-4; the D is unclear. The CDR3 is 14 residues long. Germline CDR1 and CDR2: SGHVS and FQNEAQ. The V and J ends lost 5 bases and 3 bases respectively, with 11 bases between them. In nucleotides, the CDR3 is TGTGCCAGCAGCCTGTATCGGGTCAAAAACATTCAGTACTTC. This codes for CASSLYRVKNIQYF. Filled out from reference TRBV7-8 and TRBJ2-4, the complete variable domain reads GAGVSQSPRYKVAKRGQDVALRCDPISGHVSLFWYQQALGQGPEFLTYFQNEAQLDKSGLPSDRFFAERPEGSVSTLKIQRTQQEDSAVYLCASSLYRVKNIQYFGAGTRLSVL.

This clone was counted a few times. V usage is TRBV7-3 and J usage is TRBJ1-2; 8 nucleotides agree with TRBD1. Per germline, CDR1 SGHTA and CDR2 FQGTGA. This CDR3 has 17 amino acids. Trimming removed 2 bases from V and 2 bases from J; junction bases left unmatched: 10. In DNA form, the CDR3 reads TGTGCCAGCAGCTTAGACGATTCGGGACAGGCGAACTATGGCTACACCTTC. Its protein is CASSLDDSGQANYGYTF.

This clone showed up just a few times. The chain employs TRBV4-3 and TRBJ2-7; D unclear. Trimming took off 1 base at V and 0 bases at J, with 13 bases between the two ends. The CDR3 spans 16 residues. The germline V gene encodes CDR1 LGHNA and CDR2 YSLEER. The CDR3 loop reads CASSQAPPPSSYEQYF. The CDR3 DNA reads as TGCGCCAGCAGCCAAGCTCCCCCTCCCAGCTCCTACGAGCAGTACTTC.